This T cell receptor beta chain comes out of a study of Graves' ophthalmopathy and Graves' hyperthyroidism. The CDR3 spans 13 residues. Germline V gives CDR1 MNHNS, CDR2 SASEGT. V lost 3 bases to trimming and J lost 7 bases, with 10 bases between them. There are many counts of this clonotype. What it recognizes is unknown. Moderate-to-severe activity, CAS ≥3, NOSPECS ≥4 and duration under 3 months were recorded for donors with ophthalmopathy. Points from the study as a whole: With approximately 88% sensitivity and around 80% specificity, a 13-signature model separated ophthalmopathy from stable hyperthyroidism.

TCR beta CDR3 regions were amplified from RNA transcripts. HTBI-primed RT-PCR formed the first round, and a multiplex PCR formed the second. TCRdb reprocessed the multiplex PCR reads via MiXCR and lists one record per CDR3 protein. Found here are about 210,000 distinct CDR3 sequences, 29% of them singletons; the top ten hold about 8.2%. The chain links TRBV6-1 to TRBJ1-5; D possibly corresponds to TRBD1 (5 bases). The sequence was obtained from a man aged 50-59 years with Graves' ophthalmopathy. The sample was peripheral blood. The DNA of the CDR3 is TGTGCCAGCAGTGACAGGGAAGAACAGCCCCAGCATTTT. Its protein is CASSDREEQPQHF.